A single sample gave rise to the 3 T cell receptor beta chains below, sequenced in a study of blood T cell repertoires in COVID-19. Profiling relied on immunoSEQ multiplex PCR, and the TCRdb table lists in-frame clones only, not all of them. The data contain some 220,000 clones, 82% of them singletons. The source material was peripheral blood. Receptors originate from a woman aged 70-85 years with COVID-19, enrolled during active disease.

This clone was counted a single time. The rearrangement joins TRBV5-1 to TRBJ2-5; D is possibly TRBD1 (8 bases). The germline V gene has CDR1 SGHRS and CDR2 YFSETQ. The CDR3 extends over 15 amino acids. The V end was cut by 3 bases, the J end by 4 bases, with 16 bases between. CDR3 sequence (DNA): TGCGCCAGCAGCTCGACGACAGGGGAGGGAGAGACCCAGTACTTC. Its protein product is CASSSTTGEGETQYF.

The V gene is TRBV4-3, the J gene TRBJ1-1; tentative D call: TRBD1 (6 bases). The CDR3 has 13 residues. The germline gives CDR1 LGHNA, CDR2 YSLEER. V shed 4 bases and J shed 3 bases, with 9 bases lying between them. CDR3 residues: CASSPRGDTEAFF. In nucleotides, the CDR3 is TGCGCCAGCAGCCCCAGGGGTGACACTGAAGCTTTCTTT.

This chain uses TRBV7-9 with TRBJ1-2; 8 positions agree with TRBD1. The trim removed 5 bases at V and 4 bases at J, leaving 6 bases unmatched. From germline, CDR1 is SEHNR and CDR2 FQNEAQ (reference sequence). The CDR3 totals 14 residues. CDR3 protein: CASSRTQGAYGYTF. CDR3 nucleotide sequence: TGTGCCAGCAGCAGAACCCAGGGGGCCTATGGCTACACCTTC.